There are many counts of the clone carrying this T cell receptor (beta chain). Its antigen remains unknown. Presentation of ophthalmopathy in the donors involved moderate-to-severe activity, CAS ≥3, NOSPECS ≥4 and a duration under 3 months. Enrollment excluded any patients with other autoimmune diseases, uncontrolled infections, pregnancy or lactation. PBMCs were density-gradient isolated from around 11 ml fresh blood. The CDR3 is 14 amino acids. Trimming stripped 5 bases from V and 0 bases from J, with 14 bases between. Germline V lookup: CDR1 DFQATT, CDR2 SNEGSKA (reference sequence). The sample belongs to a study of Graves' ophthalmopathy and Graves' hyperthyroidism. General study findings and limits: Forecasting of ophthalmopathy progression by the model achieved approximately 70% sensitivity and 72.22% specificity.

Amplification targeted the TCR beta CDR3 regions, with RNA transcripts as the source material. First-round RT-PCR used HTBI primers; second-round multiplex PCR followed. Using its own MiXCR run on the multiplex PCR reads, TCRdb lists one record per CDR3 protein. The data hold approximately 480,000 distinct CDR3 sequences, with around 15% observed a single time. This TCR came from a woman aged 25 to 39 with Graves' ophthalmopathy. This rearrangement joins TRBV20-1 to TRBJ2-7, with D unclear. Sequenced input: blood. CDR3 sequence: CSAHDKIGSYEQYF. CDR3 sequence (DNA): TGCAGTGCTCACGACAAGATTGGCTCCTACGAGCAGTACTTC.